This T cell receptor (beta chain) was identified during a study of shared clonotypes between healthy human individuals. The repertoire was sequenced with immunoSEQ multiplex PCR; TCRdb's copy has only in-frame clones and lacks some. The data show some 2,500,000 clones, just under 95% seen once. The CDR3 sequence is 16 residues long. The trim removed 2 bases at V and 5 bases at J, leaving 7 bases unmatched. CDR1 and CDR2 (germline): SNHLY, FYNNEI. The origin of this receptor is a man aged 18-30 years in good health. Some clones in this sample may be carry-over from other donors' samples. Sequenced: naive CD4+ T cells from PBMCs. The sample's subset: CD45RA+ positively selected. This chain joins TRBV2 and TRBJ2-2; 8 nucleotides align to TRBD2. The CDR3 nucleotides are TGTGCCAGCAGTGAATGGCCAACGGGGGGGACCGGGGAGCTGTTTTTT. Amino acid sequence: CASSEWPTGGTGELFF.